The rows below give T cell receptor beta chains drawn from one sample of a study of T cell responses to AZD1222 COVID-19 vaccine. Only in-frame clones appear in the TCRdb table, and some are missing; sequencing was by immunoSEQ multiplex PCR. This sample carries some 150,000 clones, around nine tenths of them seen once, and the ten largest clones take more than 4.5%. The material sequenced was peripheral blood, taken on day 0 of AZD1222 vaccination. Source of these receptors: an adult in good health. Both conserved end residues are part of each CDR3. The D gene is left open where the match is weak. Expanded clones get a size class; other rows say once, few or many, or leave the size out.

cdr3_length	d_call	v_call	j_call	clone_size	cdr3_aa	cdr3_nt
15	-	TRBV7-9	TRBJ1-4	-	CASSLDPGTNEKLFF	TGTGCCAGCAGCTTAGATCCGGGCACGAATGAAAAACTGTTTTTT
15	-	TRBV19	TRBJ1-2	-	CASSKDRASNYGYTF	TGTGCCAGTAGTAAAGACAGAGCTTCTAACTATGGCTACACCTTC
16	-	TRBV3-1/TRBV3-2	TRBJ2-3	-	CASSQNLASSTDTQYF	TGTGCCAGCAGCCAAAATTTAGCCTCTAGCACAGATACGCAGTATTTT
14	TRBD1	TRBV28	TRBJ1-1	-	CASRPGTVNTEAFF	TGTGCCAGCAGGCCCGGGACAGTGAACACTGAAGCTTTCTTT
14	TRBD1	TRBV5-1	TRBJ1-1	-	CASSLPGQVAEAFF	TGCGCCAGCAGCTTACCCGGACAGGTGGCTGAAGCTTTCTTT
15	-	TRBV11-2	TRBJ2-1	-	CASSPGAGTHNEQFF	TGTGCCAGCAGCCCAGGGGCCGGGACCCACAATGAGCAGTTCTTC
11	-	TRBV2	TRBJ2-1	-	CASSILLEQFF	TGTGCCAGCAGTATCCTGTTAGAGCAGTTCTTC
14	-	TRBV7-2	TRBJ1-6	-	CASSLLQKGSPLHF	TGTGCCAGCAGCTTACTGCAGAAGGGTTCACCCCTCCACTTT
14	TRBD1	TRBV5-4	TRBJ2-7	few	CASSLGQGQVEQYF	TGTGCCAGCAGCCTGGGACAGGGCCAAGTGGAGCAGTACTTC
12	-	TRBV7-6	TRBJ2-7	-	CASSSEETEQYF	TGTGCCAGCAGCTCCGAGGAAACCGAGCAGTACTTC
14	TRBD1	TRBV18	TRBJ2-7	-	CASSPGQASIEQYF	TGTGCCAGCTCACCGGGACAGGCCTCCATCGAGCAGTACTTC
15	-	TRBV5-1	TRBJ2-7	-	CASSWGDSPSYEQYF	TGCGCCAGCAGCTGGGGGGACAGTCCGTCCTACGAGCAGTACTTC
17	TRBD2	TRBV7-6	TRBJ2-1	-	CASSGLSGGQNYNEQFF	TGTGCCAGCAGCGGGCTTAGCGGGGGACAGAACTACAATGAGCAGTTCTTC
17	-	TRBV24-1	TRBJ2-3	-	CATSDRRTDRTTDTQYF	TGTGCCACCAGTGACCGAAGGACGGATCGGACCACAGATACGCAGTATTTT
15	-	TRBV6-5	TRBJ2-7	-	CASSRSRVPNYEQYF	TGTGCCAGCAGCAGGAGCAGGGTCCCCAACTACGAGCAGTACTTC
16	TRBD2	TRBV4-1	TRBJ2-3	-	CASSQPSGGNTDTQYF	TGCGCCAGCAGCCAGCCCTCCGGGGGGAACACAGATACGCAGTATTTT
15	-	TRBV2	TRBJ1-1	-	CASSLDGGRNTEAFF	TGTGCCAGCAGCCTCGACGGGGGGCGAAACACTGAAGCTTTCTTT
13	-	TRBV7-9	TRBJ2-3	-	CASSLAAPDTQYF	TGTGCCAGCAGCTTAGCGGCGCCAGATACGCAGTATTTT
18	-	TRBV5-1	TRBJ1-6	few	CASSSRGGPSSYNSPLHF	TGCGCCAGCAGCTCGCGCGGGGGGCCAAGCTCCTATAATTCACCCCTCCACTTT
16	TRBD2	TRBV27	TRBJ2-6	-	CASSILAGAGANVLTF	TGTGCCAGCAGTATTCTAGCGGGAGCTGGGGCCAACGTCCTGACTTTC
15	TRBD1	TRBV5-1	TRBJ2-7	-	CASSQGQGAFYEQYF	TGCGCCAGCAGCCAGGGACAGGGGGCCTTCTACGAGCAGTACTTC
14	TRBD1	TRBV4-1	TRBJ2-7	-	CASSRAGGSYEQYF	TGTGCCAGCAGCCGGGCAGGGGGCTCGTACGAGCAGTACTTC
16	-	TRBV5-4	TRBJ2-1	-	CASSWMTRPLNNEQFF	TGTGCCAGCAGCTGGATGACTAGACCCTTAAACAATGAGCAGTTCTTC